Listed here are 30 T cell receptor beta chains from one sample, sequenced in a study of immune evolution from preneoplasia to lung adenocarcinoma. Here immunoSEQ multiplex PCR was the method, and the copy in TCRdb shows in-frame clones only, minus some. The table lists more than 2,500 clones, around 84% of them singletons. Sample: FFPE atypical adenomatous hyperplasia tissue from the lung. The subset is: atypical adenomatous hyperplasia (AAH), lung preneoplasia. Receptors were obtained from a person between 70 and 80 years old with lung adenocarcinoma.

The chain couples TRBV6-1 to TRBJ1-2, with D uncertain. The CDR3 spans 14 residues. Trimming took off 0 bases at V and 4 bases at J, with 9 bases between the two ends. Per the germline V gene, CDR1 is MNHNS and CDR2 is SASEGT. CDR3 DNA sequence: TGTGCCAGCAGTGAAGCGTCCGGAGGCTATGGCTACACCTTC. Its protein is CASSEASGGYGYTF.

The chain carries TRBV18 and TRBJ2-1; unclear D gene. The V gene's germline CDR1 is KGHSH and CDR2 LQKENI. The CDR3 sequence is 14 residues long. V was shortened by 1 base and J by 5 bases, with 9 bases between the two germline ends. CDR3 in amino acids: CASSPRYGDNEQFF. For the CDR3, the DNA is TGTGCCAGCTCACCACGATATGGGGACAATGAGCAGTTCTTC.

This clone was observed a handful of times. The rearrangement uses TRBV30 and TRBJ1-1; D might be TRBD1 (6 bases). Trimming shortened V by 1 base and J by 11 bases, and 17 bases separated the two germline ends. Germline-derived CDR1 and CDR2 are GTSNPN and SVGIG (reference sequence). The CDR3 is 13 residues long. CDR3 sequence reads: CAWSEGRRRGAFF. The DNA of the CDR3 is TGTGCCTGGAGTGAGGGACGGCGGAGGGGGGCTTTCTTT.

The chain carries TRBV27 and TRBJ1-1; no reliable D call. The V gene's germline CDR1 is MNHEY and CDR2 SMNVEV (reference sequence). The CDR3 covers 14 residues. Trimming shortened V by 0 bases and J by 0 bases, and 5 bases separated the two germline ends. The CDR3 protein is CASSLSLMNTEAFF. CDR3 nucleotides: TGTGCCAGCAGTTTATCGTTAATGAACACTGAAGCTTTCTTT.

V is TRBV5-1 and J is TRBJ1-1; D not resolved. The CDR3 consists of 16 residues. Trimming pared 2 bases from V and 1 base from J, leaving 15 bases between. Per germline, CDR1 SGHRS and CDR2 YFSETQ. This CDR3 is CASSFARRNQNTEAFF. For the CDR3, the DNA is TGCGCCAGCAGCTTCGCTCGACGAAACCAGAACACTGAAGCTTTCTTT.

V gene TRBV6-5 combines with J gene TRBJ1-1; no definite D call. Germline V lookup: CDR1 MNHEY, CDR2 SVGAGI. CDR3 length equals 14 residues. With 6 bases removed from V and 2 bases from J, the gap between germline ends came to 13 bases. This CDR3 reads CASRFTERNTEAFF. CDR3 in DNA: TGTGCCAGCAGATTTACAGAAAGAAACACTGAAGCTTTCTTT.

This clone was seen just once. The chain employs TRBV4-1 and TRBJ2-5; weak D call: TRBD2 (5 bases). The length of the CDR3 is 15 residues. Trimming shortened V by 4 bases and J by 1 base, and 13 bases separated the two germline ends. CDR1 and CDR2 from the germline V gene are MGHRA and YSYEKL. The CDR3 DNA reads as TGCGCCAGCAGCCCTGGGGAGACCACCCAAGAGACCCAGTACTTC. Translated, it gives CASSPGETTQETQYF.

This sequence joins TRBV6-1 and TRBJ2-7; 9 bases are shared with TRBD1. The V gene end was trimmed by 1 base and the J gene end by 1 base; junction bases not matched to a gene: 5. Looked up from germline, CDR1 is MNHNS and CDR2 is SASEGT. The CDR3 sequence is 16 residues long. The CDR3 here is CASSEEGQGFSYEQYF. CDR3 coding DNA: TGTGCCAGCAGTGAAGAGGGACAGGGTTTTTCCTACGAGCAGTACTTC.

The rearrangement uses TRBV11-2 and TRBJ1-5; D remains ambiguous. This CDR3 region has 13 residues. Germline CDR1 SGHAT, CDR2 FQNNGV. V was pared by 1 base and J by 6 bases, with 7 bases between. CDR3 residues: CASSLVSGQPQHF. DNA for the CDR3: TGTGCCAGCAGCTTAGTATCGGGTCAGCCCCAGCATTTT.

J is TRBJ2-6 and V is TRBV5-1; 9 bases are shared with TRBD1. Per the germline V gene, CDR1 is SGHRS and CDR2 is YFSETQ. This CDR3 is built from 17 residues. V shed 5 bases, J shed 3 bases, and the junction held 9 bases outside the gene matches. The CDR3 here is CASSLRQGVFGANVLTF. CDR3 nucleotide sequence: TGCGCCAGCAGTTTACGACAGGGGGTATTTGGGGCCAACGTCCTGACTTTC.

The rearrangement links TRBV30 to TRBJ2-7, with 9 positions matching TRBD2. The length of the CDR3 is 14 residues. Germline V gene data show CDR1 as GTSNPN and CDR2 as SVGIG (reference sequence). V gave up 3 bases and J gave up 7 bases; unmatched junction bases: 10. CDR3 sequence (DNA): TGTGCCTGGAGATTGGCGGGAGGGCCGGGGGAGCAGTACTTC. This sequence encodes CAWRLAGGPGEQYF.

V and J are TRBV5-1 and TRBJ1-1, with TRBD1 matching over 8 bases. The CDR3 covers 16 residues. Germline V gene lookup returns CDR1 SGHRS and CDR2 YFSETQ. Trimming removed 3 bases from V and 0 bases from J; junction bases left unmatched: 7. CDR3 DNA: TGCGCCAGCAGCTCCCCTCGGACAGGGATGAACACTGAAGCTTTCTTT. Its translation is CASSSPRTGMNTEAFF.

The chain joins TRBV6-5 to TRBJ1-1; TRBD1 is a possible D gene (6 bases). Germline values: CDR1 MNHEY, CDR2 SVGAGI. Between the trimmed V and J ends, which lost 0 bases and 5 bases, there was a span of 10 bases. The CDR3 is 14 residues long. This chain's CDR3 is CASSYSPGETEAFF. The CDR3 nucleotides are TGTGCCAGCAGTTACTCGCCAGGGGAGACTGAAGCTTTCTTT.

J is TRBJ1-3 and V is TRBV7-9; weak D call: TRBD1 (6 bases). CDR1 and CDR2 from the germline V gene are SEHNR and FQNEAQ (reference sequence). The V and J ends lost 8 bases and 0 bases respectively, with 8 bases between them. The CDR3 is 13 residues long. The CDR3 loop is CASGGGSGNTIYF. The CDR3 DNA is TGTGCCAGCGGAGGGGGCTCTGGAAACACCATATATTTT.

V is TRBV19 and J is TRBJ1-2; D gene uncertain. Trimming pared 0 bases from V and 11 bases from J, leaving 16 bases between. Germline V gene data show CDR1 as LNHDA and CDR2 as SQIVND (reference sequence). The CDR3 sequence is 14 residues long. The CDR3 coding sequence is TGTGCCAGTAGTATAGATTCTTGGCAGTTGGGGTACACCTTC. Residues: CASSIDSWQLGYTF.

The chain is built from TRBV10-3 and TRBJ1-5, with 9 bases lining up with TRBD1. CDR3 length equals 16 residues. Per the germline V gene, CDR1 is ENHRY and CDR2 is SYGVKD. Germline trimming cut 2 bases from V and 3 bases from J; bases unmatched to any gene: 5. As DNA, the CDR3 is TGTGCCATCAGTGAGCCGGGACAGGGCTTCAATCAGCCCCAGCATTTT. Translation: CAISEPGQGFNQPQHF.

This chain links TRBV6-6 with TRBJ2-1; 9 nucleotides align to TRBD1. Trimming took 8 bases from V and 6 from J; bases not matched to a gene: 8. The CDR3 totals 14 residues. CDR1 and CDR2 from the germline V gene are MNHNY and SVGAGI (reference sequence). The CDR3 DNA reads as TGTGCCAGCCGTGACAGGGGGAGGATCAATGAGCAGTTCTTC. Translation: CASRDRGRINEQFF.

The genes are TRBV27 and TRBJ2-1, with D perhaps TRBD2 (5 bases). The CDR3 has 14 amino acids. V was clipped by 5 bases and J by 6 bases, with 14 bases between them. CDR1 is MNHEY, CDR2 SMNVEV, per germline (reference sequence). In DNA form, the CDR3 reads TGTGCCAGCAGTGCGTTCCGGGAACCCAATGAGCAGTTCTTC. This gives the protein CASSAFREPNEQFF.

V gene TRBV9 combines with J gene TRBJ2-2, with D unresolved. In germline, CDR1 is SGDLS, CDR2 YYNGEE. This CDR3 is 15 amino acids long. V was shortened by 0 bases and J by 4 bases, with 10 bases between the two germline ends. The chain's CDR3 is CASSVGGSFTGELFF. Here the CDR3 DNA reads TGTGCCAGCAGCGTAGGGGGTAGTTTCACCGGGGAGCTGTTTTTT.

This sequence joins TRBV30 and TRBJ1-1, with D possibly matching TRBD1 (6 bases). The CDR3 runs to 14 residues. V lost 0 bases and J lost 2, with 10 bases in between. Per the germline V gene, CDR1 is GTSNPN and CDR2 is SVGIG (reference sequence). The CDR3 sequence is CAWSVPDRNTEAFF. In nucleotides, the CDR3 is TGTGCCTGGAGTGTACCGGACAGAAACACTGAAGCTTTCTTT. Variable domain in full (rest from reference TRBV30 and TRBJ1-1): SQTIHQWPATLVQPVGSPLSLECTVEGTSNPNLYWYRQAAGRGLQLLFYSVGIGQISSEVPQNLSASRPQDRQFILSSKKLLLSDSGFYLCAWSVPDRNTEAFFGQGTRLTVV.

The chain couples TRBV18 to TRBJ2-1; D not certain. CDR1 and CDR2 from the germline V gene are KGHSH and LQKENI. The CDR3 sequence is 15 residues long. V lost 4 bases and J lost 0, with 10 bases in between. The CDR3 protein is CASSRRDSSYNEQFF. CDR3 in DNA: TGTGCCAGCTCACGTAGGGATAGCTCCTACAATGAGCAGTTCTTC.

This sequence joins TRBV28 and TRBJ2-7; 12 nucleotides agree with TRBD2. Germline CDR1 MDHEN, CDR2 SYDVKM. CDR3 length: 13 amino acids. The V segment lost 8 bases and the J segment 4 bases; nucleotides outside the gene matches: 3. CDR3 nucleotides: TGTGCCAGCGGACTAGCGGGATCGTACGAGCAGTACTTC. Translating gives CASGLAGSYEQYF.

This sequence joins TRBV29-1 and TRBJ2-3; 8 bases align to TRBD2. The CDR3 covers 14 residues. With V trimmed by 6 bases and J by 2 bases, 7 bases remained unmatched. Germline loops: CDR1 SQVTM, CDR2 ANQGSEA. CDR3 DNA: TGCAGCGTGGCCGGGACTAGTGCCACAGATACGCAGTATTTT. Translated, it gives CSVAGTSATDTQYF.

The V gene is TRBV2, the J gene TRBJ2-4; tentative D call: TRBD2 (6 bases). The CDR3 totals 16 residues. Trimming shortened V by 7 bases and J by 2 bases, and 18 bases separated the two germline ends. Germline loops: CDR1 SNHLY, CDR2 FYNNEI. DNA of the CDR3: TGTGCCAGCATCCCGCGGGGTGGTGGGTCCAAAAACATTCAGTACTTC. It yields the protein CASIPRGGGSKNIQYF.

DNA for the CDR3: TGTGCCACCAGCAGACCCTTGGGACAGGGGACAACTGAAGCTTTCTTT. Residues: CATSRPLGQGTTEAFF. The V and J genes are TRBV15 and TRBJ1-1; 10 bases align to TRBD1. Germline assignment: CDR1 LNHNV and CDR2 YYDKDF (reference sequence). The CDR3 spans 16 residues. With V trimmed by 2 bases and J by 5 bases, 8 bases remained unmatched.

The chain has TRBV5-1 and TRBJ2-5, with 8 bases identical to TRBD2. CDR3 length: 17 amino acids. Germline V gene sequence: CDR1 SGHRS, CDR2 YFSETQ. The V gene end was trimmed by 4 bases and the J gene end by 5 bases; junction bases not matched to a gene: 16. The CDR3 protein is CASSPGLVLGERETQYF. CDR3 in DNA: TGCGCCAGCAGCCCGGGACTAGTATTGGGCGAGCGGGAGACCCAGTACTTC.

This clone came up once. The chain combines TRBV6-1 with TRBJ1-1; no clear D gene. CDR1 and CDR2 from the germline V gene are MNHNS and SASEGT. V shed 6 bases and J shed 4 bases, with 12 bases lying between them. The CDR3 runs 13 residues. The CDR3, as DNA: TGTGCCAGCAGCCGCGGTCTGGGCACTGAAGCTTTCTTT. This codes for CASSRGLGTEAFF.

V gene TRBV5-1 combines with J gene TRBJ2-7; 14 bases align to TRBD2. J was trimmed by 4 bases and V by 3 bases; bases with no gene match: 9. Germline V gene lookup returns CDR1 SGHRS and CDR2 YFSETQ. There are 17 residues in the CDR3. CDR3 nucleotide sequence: TGCGCCAGCAGCTCTAGGGGGACTAGCGGGAGTAGGTACGAGCAGTACTTC. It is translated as CASSSRGTSGSRYEQYF.

Written as DNA, the CDR3 is TGCGCCAGCACCGGAATAGACACCGGGGAGCTGTTTTTT. Amino acids: CASTGIDTGELFF. The J gene is TRBJ2-2, the V gene TRBV5-1, with D unclear. The germline gives CDR1 SGHRS, CDR2 YFSETQ. The CDR3 length is 13 residues. V was pared by 6 bases and J by 3 bases, with 9 bases between.

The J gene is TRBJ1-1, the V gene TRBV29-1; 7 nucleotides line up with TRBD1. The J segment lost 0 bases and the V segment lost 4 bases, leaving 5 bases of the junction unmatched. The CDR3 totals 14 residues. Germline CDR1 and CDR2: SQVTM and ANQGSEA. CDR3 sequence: CSVVTGVMNTEAFF. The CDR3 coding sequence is TGCAGCGTTGTTACAGGGGTCATGAACACTGAAGCTTTCTTT.